Below are 16 T cell receptor beta chains sequenced from a single sample in a study of T cell responses to AZD1222 COVID-19 vaccine. Measured with immunoSEQ multiplex PCR; TCRdb has only the in-frame clones, and not every one. Here the sample spans around 100,000 clones, 85% to 90% being singletons. This material consisted of peripheral blood, taken on day 0 of AZD1222 vaccination. The receptors come from an adult in good health.

The rearrangement uses TRBV3-1 (or the pseudogene TRBV3-2) and TRBJ2-5; 9 nucleotides line up with TRBD1. The V gene's germline CDR1 is LGHDT and CDR2 YNNKEL (reference sequence). V shed 3 bases and J 2 bases; nucleotides not matched to a gene: 4. The CDR3 runs 15 residues. In DNA, the CDR3 is TGTGCCAGCAGCCAGACGGGGACAGGGCAAGAGACCCAGTACTTC. Amino acid sequence: CASSQTGTGQETQYF.

The rearrangement uses TRBV29-1 and TRBJ2-3; D is unresolved. The germline V and J ends were trimmed by 0 bases and 7 bases, with 11 bases remaining between them. CDR1 and CDR2 (germline): SQVTM, ANQGSEA. This CDR3 has 13 residues. CDR3 coding DNA: TGCAGCGTTGAAGATCGGGCTACTTATACGCAGTATTTT. It specifies CSVEDRATYTQYF.

This rearrangement joins TRBV2 to TRBJ1-5; no clear D gene. This CDR3 region has 14 residues. V lost 3 bases and J lost 2, with 8 bases in between. Germline V CDR1 and CDR2: SNHLY, FYNNEI. CDR3 residues: CASSDGGGNQPQHF. CDR3 nucleotide sequence: TGTGCCAGCAGTGATGGCGGCGGCAATCAGCCCCAGCATTTT.

V gene TRBV12-3 or TRBV12-4 combines with J gene TRBJ1-2; maybe TRBD1 (5 bases). V was trimmed by 3 bases and J by 9 bases, leaving 11 bases between them. This CDR3 contains 12 residues. The CDR3 reads CASSFGGTSYTF. The CDR3 DNA reads as TGTGCCAGCAGTTTCGGGGGGACCAGCTACACCTTC.

The chain links TRBV5-1 to TRBJ1-2, with TRBD1 identical over 9 bases. The CDR3 consists of 14 residues. The trim removed 4 bases at V and 6 bases at J, leaving 7 bases unmatched. Per germline, CDR1 SGHRS and CDR2 YFSETQ. The CDR3, as DNA: TGCGCCAGCAGCCGAACCGGGACAGGGAATGGCTACACCTTC. This codes for CASSRTGTGNGYTF.

V gene TRBV18 combines with J gene TRBJ2-5; the D gene is possibly TRBD1 (6 bases). The germline V gene encodes CDR1 KGHSH and CDR2 LQKENI. The CDR3 loop spans 16 amino acids. The V and J ends lost 3 bases and 5 bases respectively, with 19 bases between them. The CDR3, as DNA: TGTGCCAGCTCACCGATCCTACAGGGACCCCGGGAGACCCAGTACTTC. It codes for CASSPILQGPRETQYF.

In its sample, this clone was seen once. The chain is built from TRBV28 and TRBJ1-5; D ambiguous. The CDR3 covers 12 residues. CDR1 is MDHEN and CDR2 is SYDVKM in the germline V gene. The V and J ends lost 5 bases and 9 bases respectively, with 11 bases between them. The CDR3, as DNA: TGTGCCAGCAGTACGACCGCTCGGCCCCAGCATTTT. Protein: CASSTTARPQHF.

This clone was observed a single time. The rearrangement links TRBV29-1 to TRBJ1-1; D is unresolved. Germline CDR1 reads SQVTM; CDR2 reads ANQGSEA. This CDR3 is built from 12 residues. V was shortened by 1 base and J by 6 bases, with 9 bases between the two germline ends. The CDR3 nucleotides read TGCAGCGTTGAAGGATCCACCCCTGAAGCTTTCTTT. Translating it yields CSVEGSTPEAFF.

The chain joins TRBV14 to TRBJ2-1, with 10 positions matching TRBD2. Germline-derived CDR1 and CDR2 are SGHDN and FVKESK. There are 17 residues in the CDR3. V lost 2 bases, J lost 5 bases, and 9 bases stayed unmatched. In DNA, the CDR3 is TGTGCCAGCAGCCAACTACCTATAGCGGGGGGTGACAATGAGCAGTTCTTC. It yields the protein CASSQLPIAGGDNEQFF. Full variable domain (remainder filled in from reference TRBV14 and TRBJ2-1): EAGVTQFPSHSVIEKGQTVTLRCDPISGHDNLYWYRRVMGKEIKFLLHFVKESKQDESGMPNNRFLAERTGGTYSTLKVQPAELEDSGVYFCASSQLPIAGGDNEQFFGPGTRLTVL.

This rearrangement joins TRBV10-3 to TRBJ1-2; no clear D gene. V was cut by 2 bases and J by 2 bases, with 9 bases left in between. The germline CDR1 and CDR2 sequences are ENHRY and SYGVKD. The CDR3 sequence is 14 residues long. The CDR3 sequence is CAISERLMNYGYTF. The CDR3 nucleotides read TGTGCCATCAGTGAGAGGTTGATGAACTATGGCTACACCTTC.

This clone was counted a few times. The chain carries TRBV3-1 (or the pseudogene TRBV3-2) and TRBJ1-2; possible D gene TRBD1, 5 bases. The CDR3 loop spans 15 amino acids. The germline gives CDR1 LGHDT, CDR2 YNNKEL (reference sequence). V lost 3 bases and J lost 5, with 16 bases in between. CDR3 in DNA: TGTGCCAGCAGCCACGGGACGGGCCTTGGGTATGGCTACACCTTC. As protein: CASSHGTGLGYGYTF.

This sequence joins TRBV7-6 and TRBJ1-4; D is uncertain. Trimming removed 1 base at V and 2 bases at J, with 17 bases between. The CDR3 is 18 amino acids. The germline V gene encodes CDR1 SGHVS and CDR2 FNYEAQ. This CDR3 reads CASSLESGLLGTNEKLFF. The CDR3 DNA reads TGTGCCAGCAGCTTAGAAAGCGGTCTCCTGGGGACTAATGAAAAACTGTTTTTT.

The J gene is TRBJ2-1, the V gene TRBV6-5; D is unresolved. The germline gives CDR1 MNHEY, CDR2 SVGAGI. The V gene lost 6 bases and the J gene lost 4 bases, with 16 bases spanning the gap. The CDR3 length is 15 residues. CDR3 region: CASSPPGSLYNEQFF. The CDR3 nucleotides read TGTGCCAGCAGCCCACCCGGAAGTTTGTACAATGAGCAGTTCTTC.

A single count supports this clone. The chain couples TRBV5-1 to TRBJ1-3; weak D call: TRBD1 (5 bases). Looked up from germline, CDR1 is SGHRS and CDR2 is YFSETQ. Trimming pared 4 bases from V and 2 bases from J, leaving 19 bases between. This CDR3 has 17 amino acids. The DNA for the CDR3 is TGCGCCAGCAGCAGAACCGGGACCCCGGGCGCTGGAAACACCATATATTTT. It codes for CASSRTGTPGAGNTIYF. Based on the CDR3 plus reference TRBV5-1 and TRBJ1-3, the full variable domain is KAGVTQTPRYLIKTRGQQVTLSCSPISGHRSVSWYQQTPGQGLQFLFEYFSETQRNKGNFPGRFSGRQFSNSRSEMNVSTLELGDSALYLCASSRTGTPGAGNTIYFGEGSWLTVV.

The rearrangement links TRBV5-4 to TRBJ2-3, with 7 bases lining up with TRBD2. The J segment lost 5 bases and the V segment lost 1 base, leaving 10 bases of the junction unmatched. The length of the CDR3 is 16 residues. Germline V lookup: CDR1 SGHNT, CDR2 YYREEE (reference sequence). The DNA for the CDR3 is TGTGCCAGCAGCTTGCGAATAGCGGGTTCCCAAGATACGCAGTATTTT. Its translation is CASSLRIAGSQDTQYF. Full variable domain (missing parts from reference TRBV5-4 and TRBJ2-3): ETGVTQSPTHLIKTRGQQVTLRCSSQSGHNTVSWYQQALGQGPQFIFQYYREEENGRGNFPPRFSGLQFPNYSSELNVNALELDDSALYLCASSLRIAGSQDTQYFGPGTRLTVL.

V usage is TRBV27 and J usage is TRBJ2-7; D remains ambiguous. The germline gives CDR1 MNHEY, CDR2 SMNVEV (reference sequence). Trimming cost V 2 bases and J 2 bases, with 7 bases left between them. The CDR3 extends over 13 amino acids. As DNA, the CDR3 is TGTGCCAGCAGTTTAGCGGATACCTACGAGCAGTACTTC. This translates into CASSLADTYEQYF.